This TCR beta chain was documented in a study of CD8 T cells in Susac syndrome (dated by TCRdb to between 2018 and 2021). With respect to the entire study: Whether CD8+ T cell activation and differentiation in Susac syndrome was antigen driven was tested using repertoire sequencing. CD8+ T cell repertoire clonality was compared between eleven to twelve healthy donors, approximately 14 Susac syndrome patients and roughly 15 multiple sclerosis patients. Points the paper makes about the study in general: The TCR sequencing and HLA analysis was acknowledged to have included a relatively small number of individuals.

Note on this clonotype: Its antigen specificity is not known. Nothing much larger sits one base from this clone, and base qualities are not available.

Peripheral blood CD8+ and CD4+ T cells from healthy donors, Susac syndrome patients and multiple sclerosis patients were profiled using high-throughput TCR beta sequencing. Healthy donors were included as age- and sex-matched controls. CD8+ TEMRA cells were enriched by FACS, while bulk CD8+ and CD4+ T cells were purified by magnetic negative isolation. Blood was collected in EDTA tubes and processed within 24 hours, with PBMCs isolated through density gradient centrifugation. PBMCs intended for TCR sequencing were cryopreserved in liquid nitrogen and thawed later in a water bath at 37 degrees C. A purity of at least 90% was achieved for sorted or isolated CD4+, CD8+ and CD8+ TEMRA cells. Based on the germline V gene, the CDR1 and CDR2 sequences are SQVTM and ANQGSEA. V lost 4 bases and J lost 4 bases; the stretch between them is 10 bases long. The CDR3 covers 12 residues, taking in both the cysteine and the phenylalanine. Only the CDR3 DNA is retained, 36 bases long and in frame from the first base.

RNA was extracted using the RNeasy kit, and about 0.5 to 1 ug of the RNA was reverse transcribed with random hexamers. The immunoSEQ multiplex PCR assay, covering 54 Vbeta and 13 Jbeta segments, was used to amplify TCR beta CDR3 regions. PCR amplification bias was corrected using a synthetic template baseline for primer optimization and computational correction. Per the source publication's procedure: Reads were assigned to V, D and J genes according to IMGT and analyzed in immunoSEQ Analyzer, with only productive sequences retained. To calculate clonality, Shannon entropy was normalized by log2 of the number of productive unique sequences and then subtracted from one. For each patient and control, public and private clones were evaluated among the 100 most prevalent clones. Susac-specific clones were defined as absent from healthy and MS cohorts, about 1,100 published viral clones and other ImmuneACCESS disease sequences. TCRdb reprocessing: public reads trimmed at Q25 with fastp, clones called with MiXCR, in-frame beta chains kept. Entries are consolidated by CDR3 protein sequence, retaining the most common genes and DNA. TCRdb assigned the V and J calls; the authors' analysis was not used. This sample lists 80,000 to 90,000 distinct CDR3 sequences; 90% to 95% were detected once. Of the sample, approximately 0.31% is held by the ten largest clones.

Sequencing was performed on CD8+ T cells from PBMCs. The receptor's source is a human donor in good health. The receptor chain draws on TRBV29-1 and TRBJ1-1; the D gene is unclear. CDR3 sequence: CSVAQDGTEAFF. Read as DNA, the sequence is TGCAGCGTTGCCCAGGATGGCACTGAAGCTTTCTTT.